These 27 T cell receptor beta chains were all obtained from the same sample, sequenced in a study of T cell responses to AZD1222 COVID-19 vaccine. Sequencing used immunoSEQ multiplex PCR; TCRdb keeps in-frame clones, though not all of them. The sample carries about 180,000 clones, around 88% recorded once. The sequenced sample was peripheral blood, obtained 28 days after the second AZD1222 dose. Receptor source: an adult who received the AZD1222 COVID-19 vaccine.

CDR3: CASSGGQGTNSPLHF. The CDR3 nucleotides are TGTGCCAGCAGCGGCGGACAGGGGACGAATTCACCCCTCCACTTT. This chain connects TRBV9 to TRBJ1-6; 9 bases agree with TRBD1. In germline, CDR1 is SGDLS, CDR2 YYNGEE. The CDR3 covers 15 residues. Losses at the gene ends were 3 bases for V and 7 bases for J; bases not matched to a gene: 5.

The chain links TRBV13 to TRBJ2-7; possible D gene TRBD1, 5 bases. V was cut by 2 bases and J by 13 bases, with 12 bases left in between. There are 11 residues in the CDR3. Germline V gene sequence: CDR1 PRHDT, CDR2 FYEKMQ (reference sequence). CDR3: CASSLSRDLYF. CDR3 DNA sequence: TGTGCCAGCAGCTTAAGCAGGGATTTATACTTC.

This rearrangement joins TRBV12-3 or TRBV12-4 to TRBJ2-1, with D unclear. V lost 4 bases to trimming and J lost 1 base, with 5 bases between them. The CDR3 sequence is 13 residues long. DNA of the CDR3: TGTGCCAGCAGTTCCGAGTCCTACAATGAGCAGTTCTTC. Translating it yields CASSSESYNEQFF.

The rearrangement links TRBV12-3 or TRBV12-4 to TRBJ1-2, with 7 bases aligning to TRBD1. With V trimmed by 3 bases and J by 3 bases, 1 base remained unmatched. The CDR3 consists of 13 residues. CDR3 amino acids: CASSFRGYYGYTF. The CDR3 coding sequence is TGTGCCAGCAGTTTCAGGGGGTACTATGGCTACACCTTC.

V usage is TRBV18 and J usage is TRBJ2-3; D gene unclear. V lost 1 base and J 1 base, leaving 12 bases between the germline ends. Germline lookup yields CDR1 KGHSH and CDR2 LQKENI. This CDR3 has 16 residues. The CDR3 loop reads CASSPQSGGGTDTQYF. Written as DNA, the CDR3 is TGTGCCAGCTCACCACAATCAGGCGGAGGCACAGATACGCAGTATTTT.

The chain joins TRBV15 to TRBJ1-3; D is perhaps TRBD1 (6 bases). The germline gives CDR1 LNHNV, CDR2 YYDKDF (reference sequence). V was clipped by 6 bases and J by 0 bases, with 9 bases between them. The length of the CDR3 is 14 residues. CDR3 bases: TGTGCCACCAGAGAACAGGGCTCTGGAAACACCATATATTTT. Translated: CATREQGSGNTIYF.

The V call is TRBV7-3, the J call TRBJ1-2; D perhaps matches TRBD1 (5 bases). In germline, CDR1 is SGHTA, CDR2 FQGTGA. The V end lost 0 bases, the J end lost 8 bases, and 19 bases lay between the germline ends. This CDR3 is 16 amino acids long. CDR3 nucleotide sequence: TGTGCCAGCAGCTTAACGTTCGGCAGGGTTTTAGACGGCTACACCTTC. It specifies CASSLTFGRVLDGYTF.

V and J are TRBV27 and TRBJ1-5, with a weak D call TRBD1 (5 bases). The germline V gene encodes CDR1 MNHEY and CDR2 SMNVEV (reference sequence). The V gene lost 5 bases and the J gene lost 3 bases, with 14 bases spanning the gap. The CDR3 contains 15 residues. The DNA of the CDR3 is TGTGCCAGCAGTCCCGAGGGTGGGGCCAATCAGCCCCAGCATTTT. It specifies CASSPEGGANQPQHF.

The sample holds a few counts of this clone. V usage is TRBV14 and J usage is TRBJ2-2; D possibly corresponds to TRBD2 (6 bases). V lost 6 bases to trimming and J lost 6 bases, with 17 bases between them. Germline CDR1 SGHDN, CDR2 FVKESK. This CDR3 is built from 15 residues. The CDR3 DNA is TGTGCCAGCAGTCCCCGGGGACTGGGAGCCGGGGAGCTGTTTTTT. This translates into CASSPRGLGAGELFF.

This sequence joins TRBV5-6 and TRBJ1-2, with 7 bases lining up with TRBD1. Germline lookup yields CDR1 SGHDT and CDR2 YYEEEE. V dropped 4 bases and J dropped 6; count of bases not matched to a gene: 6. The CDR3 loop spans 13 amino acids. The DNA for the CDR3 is TGTGCCAGCAGCGGGTGGGACAGTGATGGCTACACCTTC. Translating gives CASSGWDSDGYTF.

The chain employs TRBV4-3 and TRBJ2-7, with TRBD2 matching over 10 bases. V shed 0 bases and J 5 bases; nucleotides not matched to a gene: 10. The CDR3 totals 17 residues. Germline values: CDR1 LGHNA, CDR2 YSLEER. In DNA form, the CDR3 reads TGCGCCAGCAGCCAAGAGGCTAGCGGGGGCTCAACCCACGAGCAGTACTTC. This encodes CASSQEASGGSTHEQYF.

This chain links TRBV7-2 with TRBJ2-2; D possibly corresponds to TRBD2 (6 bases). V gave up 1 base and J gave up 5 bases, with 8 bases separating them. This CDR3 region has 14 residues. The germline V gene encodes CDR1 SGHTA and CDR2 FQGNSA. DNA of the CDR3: TGTGCCAGCAGCTTAGTGGCGGGAACCGGGGAGCTGTTTTTT. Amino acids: CASSLVAGTGELFF.

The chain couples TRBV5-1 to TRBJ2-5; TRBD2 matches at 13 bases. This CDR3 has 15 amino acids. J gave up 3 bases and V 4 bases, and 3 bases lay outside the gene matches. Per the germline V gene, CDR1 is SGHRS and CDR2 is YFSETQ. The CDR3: CASSIGLAGEETQYF. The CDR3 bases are TGCGCCAGCAGCATAGGACTAGCGGGGGAAGAGACCCAGTACTTC. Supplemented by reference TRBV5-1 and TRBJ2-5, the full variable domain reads KAGVTQTPRYLIKTRGQQVTLSCSPISGHRSVSWYQQTPGQGLQFLFEYFSETQRNKGNFPGRFSGRQFSNSRSEMNVSTLELGDSALYLCASSIGLAGEETQYFGPGTRLLVL.

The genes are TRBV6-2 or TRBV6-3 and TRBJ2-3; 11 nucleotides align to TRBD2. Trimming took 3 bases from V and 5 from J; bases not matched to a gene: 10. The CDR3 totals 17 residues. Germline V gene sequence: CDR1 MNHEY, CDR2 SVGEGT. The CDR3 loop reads CASSYVLAGGRGDTQYF. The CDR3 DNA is TGTGCCAGCAGTTATGTGCTAGCGGGGGGCCGAGGAGATACGCAGTATTTT.

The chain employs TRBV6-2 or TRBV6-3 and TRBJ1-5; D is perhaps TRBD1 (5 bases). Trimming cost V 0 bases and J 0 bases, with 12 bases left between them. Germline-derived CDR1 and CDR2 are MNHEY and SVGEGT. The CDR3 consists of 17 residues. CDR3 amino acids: CASSYSGFGGSNQPQHF. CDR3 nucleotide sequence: TGTGCCAGCAGTTACTCGGGTTTTGGGGGTAGCAATCAGCCCCAGCATTTT.

Here the CDR3 reads CASNRLETTDTQYF. DNA of the CDR3: TGTGCCAGCAATAGACTAGAGACCACAGATACGCAGTATTTT. The chain is built from TRBV2 and TRBJ2-3; tentative D call: TRBD2 (6 bases). CDR3 length: 14 residues. CDR1 and CDR2 (germline): SNHLY, FYNNEI. V lost 7 bases, J lost 2 bases, and 13 bases lay in between.

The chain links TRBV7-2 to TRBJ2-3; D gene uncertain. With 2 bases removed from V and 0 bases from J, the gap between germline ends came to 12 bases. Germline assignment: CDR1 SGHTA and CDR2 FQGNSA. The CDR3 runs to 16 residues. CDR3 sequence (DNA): TGTGCCAGCAGCTTATCGGCTGCCACTAGCACAGATACGCAGTATTTT. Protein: CASSLSAATSTDTQYF.

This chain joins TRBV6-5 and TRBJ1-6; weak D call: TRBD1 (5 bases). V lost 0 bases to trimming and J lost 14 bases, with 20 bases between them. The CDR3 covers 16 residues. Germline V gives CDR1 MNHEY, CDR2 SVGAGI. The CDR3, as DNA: TGTGCCAGCAGTTACTCCTTTGGTCAGGGAGGGGATTCCCTCCACTTT. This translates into CASSYSFGQGGDSLHF.

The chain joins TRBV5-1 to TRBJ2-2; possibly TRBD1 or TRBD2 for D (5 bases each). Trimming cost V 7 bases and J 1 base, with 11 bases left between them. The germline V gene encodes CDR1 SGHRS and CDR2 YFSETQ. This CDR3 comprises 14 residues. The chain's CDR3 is CASSGAGNTGELFF. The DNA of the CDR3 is TGCGCCAGCTCCGGGGCAGGGAACACCGGGGAGCTGTTTTTT.

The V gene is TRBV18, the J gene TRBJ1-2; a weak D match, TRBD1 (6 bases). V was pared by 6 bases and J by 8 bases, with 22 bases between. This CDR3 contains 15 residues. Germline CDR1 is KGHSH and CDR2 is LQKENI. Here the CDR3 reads CASSSMDSPLGGYTF. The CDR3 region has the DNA TGTGCCAGCTCCAGCATGGACAGCCCTTTGGGGGGCTACACCTTC.

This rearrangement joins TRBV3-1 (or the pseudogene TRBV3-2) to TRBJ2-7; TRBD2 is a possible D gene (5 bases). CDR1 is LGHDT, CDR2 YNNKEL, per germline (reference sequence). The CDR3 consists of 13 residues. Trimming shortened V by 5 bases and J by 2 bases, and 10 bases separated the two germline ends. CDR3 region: CASSTSGAYEQYF. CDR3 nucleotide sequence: TGTGCCAGCAGCACCTCCGGGGCCTACGAGCAGTACTTC.

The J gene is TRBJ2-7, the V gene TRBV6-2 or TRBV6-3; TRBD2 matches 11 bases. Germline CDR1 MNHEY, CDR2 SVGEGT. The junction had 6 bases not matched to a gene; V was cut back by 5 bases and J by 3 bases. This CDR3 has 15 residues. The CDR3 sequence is CASSDGLAGSYEQYF. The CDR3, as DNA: TGTGCCAGCAGTGATGGACTAGCGGGTAGCTACGAGCAGTACTTC.

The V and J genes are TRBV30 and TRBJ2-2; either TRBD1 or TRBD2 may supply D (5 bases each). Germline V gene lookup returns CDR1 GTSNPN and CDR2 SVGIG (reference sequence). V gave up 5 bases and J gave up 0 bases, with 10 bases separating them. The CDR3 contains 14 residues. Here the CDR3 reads CAWAGTSNTGELFF. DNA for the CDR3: TGTGCCTGGGCCGGGACCTCGAACACCGGGGAGCTGTTTTTT.

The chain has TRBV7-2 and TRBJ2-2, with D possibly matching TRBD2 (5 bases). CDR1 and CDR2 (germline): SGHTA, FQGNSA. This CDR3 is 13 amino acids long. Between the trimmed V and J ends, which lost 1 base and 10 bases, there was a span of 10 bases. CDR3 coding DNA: TGTGCCAGCAGCTTAGGAGGACTTACGGAGCTGTTTTTT. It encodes CASSLGGLTELFF. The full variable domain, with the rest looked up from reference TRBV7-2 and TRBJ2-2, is GAGVSQSPSNKVTEKGKDVELRCDPISGHTALYWYRQSLGQGLEFLIYFQGNSAPDKSGLPSDRFSAERTGGSVSTLTIQRTQQEDSAVYLCASSLGGLTELFFGEGSRLTVL.

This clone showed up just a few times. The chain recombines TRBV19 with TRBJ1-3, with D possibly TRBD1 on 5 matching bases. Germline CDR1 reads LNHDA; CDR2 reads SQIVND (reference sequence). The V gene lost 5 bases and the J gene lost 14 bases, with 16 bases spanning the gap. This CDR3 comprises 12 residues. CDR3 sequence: CASSLFDRGLYF. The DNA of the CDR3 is TGTGCCAGTAGTTTGTTTGACAGAGGATTATATTTT.

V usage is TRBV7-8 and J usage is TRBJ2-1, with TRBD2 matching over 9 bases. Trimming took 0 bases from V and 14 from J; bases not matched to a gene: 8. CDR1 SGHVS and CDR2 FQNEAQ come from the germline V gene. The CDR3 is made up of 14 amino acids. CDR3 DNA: TGTGCCAGCAGCTTAGCTGGGACTAGCATAGGGGAGTTCTTC. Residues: CASSLAGTSIGEFF. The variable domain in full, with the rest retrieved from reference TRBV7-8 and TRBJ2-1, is GAGVSQSPRYKVAKRGQDVALRCDPISGHVSLFWYQQALGQGPEFLTYFQNEAQLDKSGLPSDRFFAERPEGSVSTLKIQRTQQEDSAVYLCASSLAGTSIGEFFGPGTRLTVL.

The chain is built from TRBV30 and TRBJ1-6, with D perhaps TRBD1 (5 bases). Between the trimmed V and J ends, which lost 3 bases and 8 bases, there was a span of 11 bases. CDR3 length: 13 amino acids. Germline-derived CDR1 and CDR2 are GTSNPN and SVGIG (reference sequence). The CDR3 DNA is TGTGCCTGGAGGAGGGGCTTGGATTCACCCCTCCACTTT. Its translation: CAWRRGLDSPLHF.